This TCR beta chain was found in a study of shared clonotypes between healthy human individuals. The assay used deep level. Splitting of each subset's genomic DNA was done evenly across several immunoSEQ plates. Repertoires were generated with immunoSEQ multiplex PCR, while TCRdb's copy carries only in-frame clones and drops some. This repertoire shows roughly 680,000 clones, approximately 77% found once; its top ten account for around 1.8%. Of note for this clone: As yet, its antigen is unknown.

Findings and caveats of the study: Only blood was sampled; tissue repertoires likely differ.

V shed 1 base and J shed 3 bases, with 10 bases lying between them. The CDR3 consists of 14 residues. Germline CDR1 and CDR2: KGHSH and LQKENI. The TCR comes from a woman aged 25-40 years in good health. V gene TRBV18 combines with J gene TRBJ2-7, with D unclear. Sequencing was carried out using memory CD4+ T cells sorted from blood. The sample's subset: CD45RA-negative fraction. As DNA, the CDR3 is TGTGCCAGCTCACCACTCTCAGGAGACTACGAGCAGTACTTC. This encodes CASSPLSGDYEQYF.